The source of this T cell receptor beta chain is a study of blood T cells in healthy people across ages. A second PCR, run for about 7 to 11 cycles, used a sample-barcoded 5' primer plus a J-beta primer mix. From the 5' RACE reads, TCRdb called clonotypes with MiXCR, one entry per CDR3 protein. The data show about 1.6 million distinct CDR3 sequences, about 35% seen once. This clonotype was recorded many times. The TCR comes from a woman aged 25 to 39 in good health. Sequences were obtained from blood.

The CDR3 coding sequence is TGTGCCACCCTGGGACAGGAATTAATTCAGTACTTC. Translated: CATLGQELIQYF. The chain uses TRBV6-1 and TRBJ2-4; 8 bases fit TRBD1. V shed 10 bases, J shed 10 bases, and the junction held 9 bases outside the gene matches. This CDR3 has 12 residues. Germline loops: CDR1 MNHNS, CDR2 SASEGT.